Here is one TCR beta chain with its context. Its specificity is unknown. This sample's treatment: oral pan-JAK inhibitor, 5-10 mg twice daily. Those with alopecia areata gave lesional scalp punch biopsies and peripheral blood. The data derive from a study of CD8+ T cells in alopecia areata. RNA was isolated and reverse transcribed to cDNA, the sequencing template. Measured with immunoSEQ multiplex PCR; TCRdb has only the in-frame clones, and not every one. The table records 190,000 or so clones, about 62% of them present only once. The V end lost 2 bases, the J end lost 2 bases, and 7 bases lay between the germline ends. The CDR3 is 13 residues long. Germline CDR1 reads SGHRS; CDR2 reads YFSETQ. Study findings and constraints: For lesional scalp, especially alopecia totalis/universalis, clonality was higher than in normal scalp.

The material was CD4+ T cells sorted from blood, obtained at week 24, from a patient treated with tofacitinib. The chain employs TRBV5-1 and TRBJ2-5; D may be TRBD2 (5 bases). The TCR sequence derives from a human donor with alopecia areata. The DNA of the CDR3 is TGCGCCAGCAGCTTAGACTATCAAGAGACCCAGTACTTC. Encoded protein: CASSLDYQETQYF.